The 24 T cell receptor beta chains listed next were all sequenced from one sample in a study of cytotoxic CD8 clonotypes in ibrutinib-treated CLL. The data were produced by immunoSEQ multiplex PCR, yet TCRdb's version contains in-frame clones alone and is incomplete. The sample has over 120,000 clones; 70% to 90% are singletons. Sequenced material: PBMCs, taken after 36 months of ibrutinib treatment. These receptors all stem from a human donor with chronic lymphocytic leukemia.

This chain joins TRBV4-1 and TRBJ1-1; D is uncertain. Trimming removed 1 base at V and 1 base at J, with 10 bases between. In germline, CDR1 is MGHRA, CDR2 YSYEKL. The CDR3 covers 15 residues. The CDR3 DNA reads as TGCGCCAGCAGCCAAGGCAACCCGGGGAACACTGAAGCTTTCTTT. Translation gives CASSQGNPGNTEAFF.

The chain recombines TRBV27 with TRBJ1-2; D ambiguous. Germline values: CDR1 MNHEY, CDR2 SMNVEV (reference sequence). V was shortened by 5 bases and J by 5 bases, with 12 bases between the two germline ends. There are 13 residues in the CDR3. The CDR3 sequence is CASSPHQSYGYTF. The CDR3 region has the DNA TGTGCCAGCAGTCCCCATCAGAGTTATGGCTACACCTTC.

The CDR3 sequence: CASRQGSGANVLTF. The CDR3 nucleotides read TGTGCCAGCAGGCAGGGTTCTGGGGCCAACGTCCTGACTTTC. This chain joins TRBV9 and TRBJ2-6, with a tentative D call TRBD1 (5 bases). This CDR3 contains 14 residues. Trimming took off 5 bases at V and 1 base at J, with 7 bases between the two ends. From germline, CDR1 is SGDLS and CDR2 YYNGEE.

The rearrangement links TRBV27 to TRBJ2-1, with TRBD2 matching over 11 bases. J was trimmed by 5 bases and V by 4 bases; bases with no gene match: 10. CDR1 is MNHEY, CDR2 SMNVEV, per germline (reference sequence). This CDR3 spans 17 amino acids. CDR3 coding DNA: TGTGCCAGCAGTTCACCCCTAGCGGGAGGTTTCAACAATGAGCAGTTCTTC. This sequence encodes CASSSPLAGGFNNEQFF.

This clone has just one count. The chain recombines TRBV10-3 with TRBJ2-3; D not certain. This CDR3 is 15 amino acids long. Trimming removed 10 bases from V and 2 bases from J, with 19 bases in between. Germline V CDR1 and CDR2: ENHRY, SYGVKD. CDR3 DNA sequence: TGTGCCACCTCGTCCTCAGAGATACACACAGATACGCAGTATTTT. This gives the protein CATSSSEIHTDTQYF.

V gene TRBV7-9 combines with J gene TRBJ1-5; TRBD1 is a possible D gene (6 bases). The length of the CDR3 is 14 residues. The V end was cut by 8 bases, the J end by 2 bases, with 13 bases between. CDR1 is SEHNR, CDR2 FQNEAQ, per germline (reference sequence). The chain's CDR3 is CASDWGLGNQPQHF. In DNA form, the CDR3 reads TGTGCCAGCGATTGGGGGCTGGGCAATCAGCCCCAGCATTTT. The complete variable domain, with remaining parts taken from reference TRBV7-9 and TRBJ1-5, reads DTGVSQNPRHKITKRGQNVTFRCDPISEHNRLYWYRQTLGQGPEFLTYFQNEAQLEKSRLLSDRFSAERPKGSFSTLEIQRTEQGDSAMYLCASDWGLGNQPQHFGDGTRLSIL.

This clone showed up many times. The chain couples TRBV6-5 to TRBJ1-2; 7 bases agree with TRBD1. V was pared by 6 bases and J by 4 bases, with 5 bases of the junction left unmatched. The CDR3 is made up of 13 amino acids. The V gene's germline CDR1 is MNHEY and CDR2 SVGAGI. CDR3 sequence (DNA): TGTGCCAGCAGCAGACAGGGACGCTATGGCTACACCTTC. This sequence encodes CASSRQGRYGYTF.

The chain joins TRBV19 to TRBJ2-3, with TRBD2 matching over 9 bases. This CDR3 comprises 14 residues. Unmatched junction bases numbered 2, after V lost 6 bases and J lost 1 base. From germline, CDR1 is LNHDA and CDR2 SQIVND (reference sequence). The CDR3 reads CASRRTSGTDTQYF. DNA of the CDR3: TGTGCCAGTAGAAGGACTAGCGGCACAGATACGCAGTATTTT.

The chain employs TRBV10-1 and TRBJ2-3; TRBD1 is a possible D gene (5 bases). Germline V gene data show CDR1 as WNHNN and CDR2 as SYGVQD (reference sequence). The CDR3 runs 13 residues. V lost 4 bases and J 6 bases, leaving 11 bases between the germline ends. The CDR3 DNA sequence: TGCGCCAGCAGTGTTGAAGGGGTGGATACGCAGTATTTT. Protein: CASSVEGVDTQYF.

The chain combines TRBV6-5 with TRBJ2-2; a weak D match, TRBD1 (6 bases). CDR1 MNHEY and CDR2 SVGAGI come from the germline V gene. V lost 6 bases, J lost 8 bases, and 13 bases lay in between. CDR3 length: 13 residues. The CDR3 coding sequence is TGTGCCAGCAGCATAAACACAGGGGGGGAGCTGTTTTTT. Translated, it gives CASSINTGGELFF.

Notes on this clone: Within the sample, other DNA sequences also encode this same CDR3. This rearrangement joins TRBV5-1 to TRBJ2-2; 7 bases are shared with TRBD1. The J segment lost 3 bases and the V segment lost 4 bases, leaving 6 bases of the junction unmatched. This CDR3 is 15 amino acids long. Germline values: CDR1 SGHRS, CDR2 YFSETQ. The CDR3 here is CASSPTGRDTGELFF. In DNA, the CDR3 is TGCGCCAGCAGCCCGACAGGGAGAGACACCGGGGAGCTGTTTTTT.

This chain links TRBV29-1 with TRBJ2-7; no definite D call. V lost 1 base and J lost 9, with 13 bases in between. Germline V gives CDR1 SQVTM, CDR2 ANQGSEA. The CDR3 is made up of 12 amino acids. The CDR3 protein is CSVEGTGIGQYF. CDR3 nucleotide sequence: TGCAGCGTTGAAGGGACGGGCATAGGGCAGTACTTC.

V is TRBV13 and J is TRBJ1-1; D possibly corresponds to TRBD1 (6 bases). The ends were cut back, 7 bases at V and 6 bases at J, with 15 bases in the middle. This CDR3 is built from 13 residues. CDR1 and CDR2 from the germline V gene are PRHDT and FYEKMQ (reference sequence). CDR3 nucleotide sequence: TGTGCCAGCAACCTAGGGGGTATCGCTGAAGCTTTCTTT. The encoded protein is CASNLGGIAEAFF.

The chain joins TRBV15 to TRBJ2-7; TRBD1 matches 8 bases. Germline V gene sequence: CDR1 LNHNV, CDR2 YYDKDF (reference sequence). CDR3 length equals 15 residues. V shed 5 bases, J shed 2 bases, and the junction held 8 bases outside the gene matches. In nucleotides, the CDR3 is TGTGCCACCAGCCAAAGGACAGGGTATACCTACGAGCAGTACTTC. It yields the protein CATSQRTGYTYEQYF.

The rearrangement joins TRBV6-1 to TRBJ1-5; TRBD1 might be the D (6 bases). Germline V gene sequence: CDR1 MNHNS, CDR2 SASEGT. CDR3 length: 14 amino acids. V was pared by 8 bases and J by 3 bases, with 14 bases between. The CDR3 protein is CASSGQGNNQPQHF. The CDR3 bases are TGTGCCAGCTCAGGGCAGGGGAACAATCAGCCCCAGCATTTT.

Only a few counts were recorded for this clone. The chain combines TRBV5-1 with TRBJ1-2, with TRBD1 as a possible D gene (6 bases). Deletions cut 3 bases from V and 7 bases from J, with 13 bases between. Per the germline V gene, CDR1 is SGHRS and CDR2 is YFSETQ. The CDR3 has 13 residues. The CDR3 coding sequence is TGCGCCAGCAGCTCCACCGACAGGATTGGCTACACCTTC. This codes for CASSSTDRIGYTF.

This clone occurred once. This chain's CDR3 is CATSRDRVGRGYTF. The DNA for the CDR3 is TGTGCCACCAGCAGAGATAGGGTGGGAAGAGGCTACACCTTC. J is TRBJ1-2 and V is TRBV15; D is ambiguous. CDR3 length: 14 residues. Trimming stripped 0 bases from V and 8 bases from J, with 13 bases between. The germline gives CDR1 LNHNV, CDR2 YYDKDF (reference sequence). Together with reference TRBV15 and TRBJ1-2, the CDR3 gives the full variable domain: DAMVIQNPRYQVTQFGKPVTLSCSQTLNHNVMYWYQQKSSQAPKLLFHYYDKDFNNEADTPDNFQSRRPNTSFCFLDIRSPGLGDTAMYLCATSRDRVGRGYTFGSGTRLTVV.

The chain couples TRBV4-1 to TRBJ1-1; D is possibly TRBD1 (5 bases). Germline V CDR1 and CDR2: MGHRA, YSYEKL. This CDR3 spans 14 amino acids. V was shortened by 3 bases and J by 4 bases, with 12 bases between the two germline ends. In DNA, the CDR3 is TGCGCCAGCAGCCAGACGGGGGGTGCCACTGAAGCTTTCTTT. Translation gives CASSQTGGATEAFF.

The chain carries TRBV14 and TRBJ2-5, with 9 bases that match TRBD1. The V and J ends lost 6 bases and 4 bases, in that order; junction bases with no gene match: 12. CDR3 size: 16 residues. CDR1 is SGHDN and CDR2 is FVKESK in the germline V gene. The CDR3 bases are TGTGCCAGCAGTCGCTACCGGGACAGGGAGAGAGAGACCCAGTACTTC. Residues: CASSRYRDRERETQYF.

This clone was recorded only once. The gene calls are TRBV5-1 and TRBJ1-1; D unclear. Germline CDR1 is SGHRS and CDR2 is YFSETQ. This CDR3 contains 11 residues. Trimming pared 5 bases from V and 10 bases from J, leaving 12 bases between. The CDR3 nucleotides read TGCGCCAGCAGAGACTCCATCGCAGCTTTCTTT. Protein sequence: CASRDSIAAFF.

This clone was counted a few times. The V gene is TRBV11-2, the J gene TRBJ2-7; maybe TRBD1 (5 bases). V lost 1 base and J 0 bases, leaving 7 bases between the germline ends. The CDR3 runs to 14 residues. Looked up from germline, CDR1 is SGHAT and CDR2 is FQNNGV. The CDR3 nucleotides are TGTGCCAGCAGCTTAGTGACAGACTCCTACGAGCAGTACTTC. Its translation: CASSLVTDSYEQYF. Based on the CDR3 plus reference TRBV11-2 and TRBJ2-7, the full variable domain is EAGVAQSPRYKIIEKRQSVAFWCNPISGHATLYWYQQILGQGPKLLIQFQNNGVVDDSQLPKDRFSAERLKGVDSTLKIQPAKLEDSAVYLCASSLVTDSYEQYFGPGTRLTVT.

This sequence joins TRBV9 and TRBJ2-7; weak D call: TRBD1 (5 bases). Deletions cut 1 base from V and 3 bases from J, with 14 bases between. This CDR3 is built from 15 residues. From germline, CDR1 is SGDLS and CDR2 YYNGEE. The DNA of the CDR3 is TGTGCCAGCAGCGTATCGGCAGGGAAGGGCTACGAGCAGTACTTC. It yields the protein CASSVSAGKGYEQYF.

The gene calls are TRBV6-1 and TRBJ2-1; D may correspond to TRBD1 or TRBD2 (5 bases each). This CDR3 has 17 residues. V lost 1 base, J lost 2 bases, and 15 bases lay in between. CDR1 and CDR2 (germline): MNHNS, SASEGT. CDR3 coding DNA: TGTGCCAGCAGTGAAGGTCGAGGGGCCAAGGCCTACAATGAGCAGTTCTTC. Translation gives CASSEGRGAKAYNEQFF.

This clone was counted only a few times. The chain employs TRBV14 and TRBJ2-7; D gene unclear. The germline V gene has CDR1 SGHDN and CDR2 FVKESK. V was cut by 2 bases and J by 4 bases, with 6 bases left in between. The CDR3 loop spans 12 amino acids. The CDR3 sequence: CASSQSGYEQYF. The CDR3 nucleotides are TGTGCCAGCAGCCAATCAGGTTACGAGCAGTACTTC.